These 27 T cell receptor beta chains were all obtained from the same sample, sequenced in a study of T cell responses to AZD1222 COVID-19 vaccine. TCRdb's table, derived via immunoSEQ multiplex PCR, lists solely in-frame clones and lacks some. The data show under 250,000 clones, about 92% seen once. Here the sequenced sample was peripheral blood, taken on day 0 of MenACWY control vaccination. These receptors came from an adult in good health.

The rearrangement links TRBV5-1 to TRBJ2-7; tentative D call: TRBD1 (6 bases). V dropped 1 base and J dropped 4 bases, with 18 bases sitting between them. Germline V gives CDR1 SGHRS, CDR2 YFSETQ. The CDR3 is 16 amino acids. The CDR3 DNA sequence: TGCGCCAGCAGCTTGAGGGTGGGCAGGGGCGCTTACGAGCAGTACTTC. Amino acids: CASSLRVGRGAYEQYF.

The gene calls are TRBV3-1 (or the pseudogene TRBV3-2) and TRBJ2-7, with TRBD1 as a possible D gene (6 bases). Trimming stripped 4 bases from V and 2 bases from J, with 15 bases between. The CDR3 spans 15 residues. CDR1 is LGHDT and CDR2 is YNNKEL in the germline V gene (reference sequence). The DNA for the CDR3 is TGTGCCAGCAGCCTCGGCAGGGGCGGTACCTACGAGCAGTACTTC. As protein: CASSLGRGGTYEQYF.

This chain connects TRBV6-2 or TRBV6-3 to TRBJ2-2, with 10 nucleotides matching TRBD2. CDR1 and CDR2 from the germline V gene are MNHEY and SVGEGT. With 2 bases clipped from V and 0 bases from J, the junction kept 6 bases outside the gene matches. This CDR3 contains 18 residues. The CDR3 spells CASSYVLAGDPNTGELFF. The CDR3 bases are TGTGCCAGCAGTTACGTCCTAGCGGGGGACCCGAACACCGGGGAGCTGTTTTTT.

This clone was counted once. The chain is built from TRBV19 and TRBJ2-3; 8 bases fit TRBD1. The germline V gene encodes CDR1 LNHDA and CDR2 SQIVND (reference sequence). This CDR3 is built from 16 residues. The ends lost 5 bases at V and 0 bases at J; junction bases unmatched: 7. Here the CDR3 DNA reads TGTGCCAGTAGTCCTGACAGGGGCCTTAGCACAGATACGCAGTATTTT. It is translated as CASSPDRGLSTDTQYF.

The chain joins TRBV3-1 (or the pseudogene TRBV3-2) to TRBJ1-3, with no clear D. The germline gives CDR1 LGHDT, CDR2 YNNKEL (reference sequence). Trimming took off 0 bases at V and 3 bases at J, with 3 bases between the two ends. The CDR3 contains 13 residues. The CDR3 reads CASSQDSGNTIYF. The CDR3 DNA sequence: TGTGCCAGCAGCCAAGACAGTGGAAACACCATATATTTT.

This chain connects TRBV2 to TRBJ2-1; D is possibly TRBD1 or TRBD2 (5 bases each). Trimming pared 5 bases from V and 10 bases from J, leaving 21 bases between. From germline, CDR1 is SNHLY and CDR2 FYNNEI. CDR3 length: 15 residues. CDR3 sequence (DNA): TGTGCCAGCAGTTCGGACTTACCCACGAGGGGCGAGCAGTTCTTC. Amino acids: CASSSDLPTRGEQFF. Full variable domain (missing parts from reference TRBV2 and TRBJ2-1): EPEVTQTPSHQVTQMGQEVILRCVPISNHLYFYWYRQILGQKVEFLVSFYNNEISEKSEIFDDQFSVERPDGSNFTLKIRSTKLEDSAMYFCASSSDLPTRGEQFFGPGTRLTVL.

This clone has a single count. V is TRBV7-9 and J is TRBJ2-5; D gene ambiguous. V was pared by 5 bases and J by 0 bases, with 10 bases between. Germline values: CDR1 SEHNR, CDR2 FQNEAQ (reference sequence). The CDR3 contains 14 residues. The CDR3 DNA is TGTGCCAGCAGCCATGCGGCGTACCAAGAGACCCAGTACTTC. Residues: CASSHAAYQETQYF.

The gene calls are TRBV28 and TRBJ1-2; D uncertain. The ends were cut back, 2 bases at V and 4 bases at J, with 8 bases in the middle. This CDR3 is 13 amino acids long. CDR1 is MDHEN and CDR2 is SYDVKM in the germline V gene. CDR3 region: CASSLPRSYGYTF. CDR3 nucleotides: TGTGCCAGCAGTTTACCGCGTAGCTATGGCTACACCTTC.

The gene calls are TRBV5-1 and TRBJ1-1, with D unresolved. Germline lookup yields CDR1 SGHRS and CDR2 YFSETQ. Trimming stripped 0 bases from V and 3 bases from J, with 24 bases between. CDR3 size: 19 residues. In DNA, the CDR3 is TGCGCCAGCAGCTTGGCGTTCGGGGTTCATGGAGTGAAGGACACTGAAGCTTTCTTT. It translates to CASSLAFGVHGVKDTEAFF.

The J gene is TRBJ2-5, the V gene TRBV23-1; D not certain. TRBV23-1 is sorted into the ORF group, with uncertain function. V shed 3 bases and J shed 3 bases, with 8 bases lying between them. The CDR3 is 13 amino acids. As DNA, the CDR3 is TGCGCCAGCAGTCATTCAGGAAAAGAGACCCAGTACTTC. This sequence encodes CASSHSGKETQYF.

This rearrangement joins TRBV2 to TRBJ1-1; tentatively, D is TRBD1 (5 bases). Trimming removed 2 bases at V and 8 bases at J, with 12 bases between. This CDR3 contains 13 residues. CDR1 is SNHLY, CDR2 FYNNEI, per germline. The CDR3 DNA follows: TGTGCCAGCAGTGAATCGAACGGGGCGGAAGCTTTCTTT. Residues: CASSESNGAEAFF. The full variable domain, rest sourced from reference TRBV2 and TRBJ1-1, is EPEVTQTPSHQVTQMGQEVILRCVPISNHLYFYWYRQILGQKVEFLVSFYNNEISEKSEIFDDQFSVERPDGSNFTLKIRSTKLEDSAMYFCASSESNGAEAFFGQGTRLTVV.

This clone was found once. The CDR3 DNA sequence: TGTGCCAGCACGCGACAGGGGACGTACGGAAACACCATATATTTT. It codes for CASTRQGTYGNTIYF. J is TRBJ1-3 and V is TRBV6-6, with TRBD1 matching over 8 bases. The J segment lost 4 bases and the V segment lost 7 bases, leaving 9 bases of the junction unmatched. CDR1 and CDR2 (germline): MNHNY, SVGAGI (reference sequence). The CDR3 contains 15 residues.

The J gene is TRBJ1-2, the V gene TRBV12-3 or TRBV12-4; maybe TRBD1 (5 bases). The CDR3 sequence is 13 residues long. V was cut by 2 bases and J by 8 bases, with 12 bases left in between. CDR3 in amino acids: CASSLTGPGGYTF. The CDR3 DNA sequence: TGTGCCAGCAGTTTAACGGGGCCAGGGGGCTACACCTTC.

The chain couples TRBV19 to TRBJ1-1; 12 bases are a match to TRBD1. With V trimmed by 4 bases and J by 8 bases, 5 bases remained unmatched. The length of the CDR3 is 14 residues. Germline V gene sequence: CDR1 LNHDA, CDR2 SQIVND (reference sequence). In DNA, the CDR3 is TGTGCCAGTAGTAAGGGACAGGGGGCCACGGAAGCTTTCTTT. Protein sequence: CASSKGQGATEAFF.

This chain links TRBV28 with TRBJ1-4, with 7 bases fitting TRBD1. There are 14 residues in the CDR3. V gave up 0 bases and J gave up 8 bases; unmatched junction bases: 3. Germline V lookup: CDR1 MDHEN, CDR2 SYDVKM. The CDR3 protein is CASSLWTGSEKLFF. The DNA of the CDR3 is TGTGCCAGCAGTTTATGGACAGGGTCGGAAAAACTGTTTTTT. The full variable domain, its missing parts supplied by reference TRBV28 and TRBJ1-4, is DVKVTQSSRYLVKRTGEKVFLECVQDMDHENMFWYRQDPGLGLRLIYFSYDVKMKEKGDIPEGYSVSREKKERFSLILESASTNQTSMYLCASSLWTGSEKLFFGSGTQLSVL.

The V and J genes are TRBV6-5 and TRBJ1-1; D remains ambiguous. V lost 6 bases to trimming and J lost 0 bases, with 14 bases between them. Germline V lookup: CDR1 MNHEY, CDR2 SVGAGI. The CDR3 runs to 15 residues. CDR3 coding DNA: TGTGCCAGCAGATGGACCGCTCGAATGAACACTGAAGCTTTCTTT. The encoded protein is CASRWTARMNTEAFF.

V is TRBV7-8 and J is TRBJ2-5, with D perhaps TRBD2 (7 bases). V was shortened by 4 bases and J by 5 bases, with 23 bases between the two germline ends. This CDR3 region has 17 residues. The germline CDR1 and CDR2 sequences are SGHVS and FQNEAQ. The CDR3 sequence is CASSSGGVGALWETQYF. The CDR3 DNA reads TGTGCCAGCAGCTCGGGGGGAGTGGGGGCCCTGTGGGAGACCCAGTACTTC.

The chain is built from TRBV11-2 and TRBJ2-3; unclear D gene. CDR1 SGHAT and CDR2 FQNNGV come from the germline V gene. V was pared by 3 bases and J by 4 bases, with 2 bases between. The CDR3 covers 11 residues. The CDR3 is CASSFSDTQYF. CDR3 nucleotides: TGTGCCAGCAGCTTCTCAGATACGCAGTATTTT.

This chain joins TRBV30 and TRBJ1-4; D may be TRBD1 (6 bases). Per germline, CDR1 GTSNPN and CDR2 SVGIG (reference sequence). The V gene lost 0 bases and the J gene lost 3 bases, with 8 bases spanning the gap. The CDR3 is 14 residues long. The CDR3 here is CAWSVGGPNEKLFF. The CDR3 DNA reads TGTGCCTGGAGTGTAGGGGGGCCTAATGAAAAACTGTTTTTT. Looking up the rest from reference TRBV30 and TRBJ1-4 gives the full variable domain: SQTIHQWPATLVQPVGSPLSLECTVEGTSNPNLYWYRQAAGRGLQLLFYSVGIGQISSEVPQNLSASRPQDRQFILSSKKLLLSDSGFYLCAWSVGGPNEKLFFGSGTQLSVL.

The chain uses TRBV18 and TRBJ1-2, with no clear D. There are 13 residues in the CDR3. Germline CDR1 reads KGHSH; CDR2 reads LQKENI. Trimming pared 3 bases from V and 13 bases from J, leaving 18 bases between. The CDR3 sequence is CASSPGLGEPTTF. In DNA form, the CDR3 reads TGTGCCAGCTCACCCGGGCTCGGGGAGCCGACCACCTTC.

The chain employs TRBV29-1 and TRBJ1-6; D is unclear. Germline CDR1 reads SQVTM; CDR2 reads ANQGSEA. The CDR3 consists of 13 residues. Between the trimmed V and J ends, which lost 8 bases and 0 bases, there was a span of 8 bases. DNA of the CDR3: TGCAGCCCCACGAGCTCCTATAATTCACCCCTCCACTTT. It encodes CSPTSSYNSPLHF.

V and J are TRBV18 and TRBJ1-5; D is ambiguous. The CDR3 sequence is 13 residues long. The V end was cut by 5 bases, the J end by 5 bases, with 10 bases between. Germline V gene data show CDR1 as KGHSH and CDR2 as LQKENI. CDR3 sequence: CASSTSVDQPQHF. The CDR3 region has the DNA TGTGCCAGCTCAACCTCAGTAGATCAGCCCCAGCATTTT.

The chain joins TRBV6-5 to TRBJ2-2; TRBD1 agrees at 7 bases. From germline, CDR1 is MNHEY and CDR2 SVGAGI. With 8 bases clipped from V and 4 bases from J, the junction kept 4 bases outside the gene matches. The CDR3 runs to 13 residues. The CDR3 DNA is TGTGCCAGCTTTCCAGGGGGCACCGGGGAGCTGTTTTTT. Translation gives CASFPGGTGELFF.

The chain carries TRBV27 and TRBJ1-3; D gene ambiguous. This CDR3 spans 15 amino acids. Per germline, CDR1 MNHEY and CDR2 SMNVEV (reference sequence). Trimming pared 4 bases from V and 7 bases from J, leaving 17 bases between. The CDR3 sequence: CASSWTRDNRNTIYF. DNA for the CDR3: TGTGCCAGCAGTTGGACCCGAGACAATAGGAACACCATATATTTT.

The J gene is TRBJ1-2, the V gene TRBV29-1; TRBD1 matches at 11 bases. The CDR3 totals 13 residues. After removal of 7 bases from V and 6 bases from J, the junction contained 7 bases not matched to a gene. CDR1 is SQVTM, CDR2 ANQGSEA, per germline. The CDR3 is CSARTGGVDGYTF. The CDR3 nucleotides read TGCAGCGCAAGGACAGGGGGCGTGGATGGCTACACCTTC.

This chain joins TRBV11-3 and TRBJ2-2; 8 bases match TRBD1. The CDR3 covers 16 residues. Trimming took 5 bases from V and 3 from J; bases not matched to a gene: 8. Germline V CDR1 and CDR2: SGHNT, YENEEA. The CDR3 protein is CASSGRQGRYTGELFF. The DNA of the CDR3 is TGTGCCAGCAGCGGCCGACAGGGGAGGTACACCGGGGAGCTGTTTTTT.

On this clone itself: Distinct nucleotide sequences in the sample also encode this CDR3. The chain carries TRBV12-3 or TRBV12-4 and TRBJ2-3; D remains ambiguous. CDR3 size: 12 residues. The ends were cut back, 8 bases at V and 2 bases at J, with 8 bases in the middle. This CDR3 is CASSLPTDTQYF. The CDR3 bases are TGTGCCAGCTCGCTACCCACAGATACGCAGTATTTT.